This entry features one T cell receptor (beta chain) sequence. Its target is unknown. Profiling relied on immunoSEQ multiplex PCR, and the TCRdb table lists in-frame clones only, not all of them. The table records around 130,000 clones, 65% to 90% of them present only once. During the collection period, no donor immune events like infections were recorded. The data belong to a study of identifying expanded T cells in peripheral blood. Findings and limits, study-wide: Variance in clone template counts between approximately 2-week samples significantly increased with total template count across all healthy donors. Differentially abundant clones: about 1.2 between replicates, about 15 at two to three weeks, more than 18 at four.

The specimen sequenced was blood. The clonotype comes from a person between 18 and 70 years old in good health.

CDR3 region: CASTRLAGEPNEQFF. CDR3 coding DNA: TGCGCCAGCACCCGACTAGCGGGAGAACCCAATGAGCAGTTCTTC. The genes are TRBV10-2 and TRBJ2-1; 12 bases line up with TRBD2. Germline trimming cut 7 bases from V and 6 bases from J; bases unmatched to any gene: 7. Germline V CDR1 and CDR2: WSHSY, SAAADI. The CDR3 loop spans 15 amino acids.